This T cell receptor (beta chain) was sequenced during a study of CD8+CD57+ T cells in acquired aplastic anemia. To note about this clonotype: What it binds is unknown.

Genomic DNA provided the template from which TCR beta VDJ and CDR3 profiles were obtained. MiXCR, run by TCRdb on the reads, gives a single entry per CDR3 protein. This sample has some 180,000 distinct CDR3 sequences, with 35% to 50% found just once. Notes on the study in general: Patients and controls were found to share twenty-nine CD8+ CDR3 sequences.

The germline V gene has CDR1 SNHLY and CDR2 FYNNEI. V shed 4 bases and J 4 bases; nucleotides not matched to a gene: 8. There are 15 residues in the CDR3. The V call is TRBV2, the J call TRBJ1-2; 8 bases fit TRBD1. The receptor's source is a human donor in good health. Sequenced sample: sorted CD4+, CD8+, or CD8+CD57+ T cells (not recorded which) from PBMCs. The CDR3 sequence: CASSGPGGVVYGYTF. DNA of the CDR3: TGTGCCAGCAGTGGGCCAGGGGGCGTTGTCTATGGCTACACCTTC.